This T cell receptor beta chain was identified in a study of early T cells in non-severe SARS-CoV-2 infection. The CDR3 spans 14 residues. General study findings and limits: VDJdb matching skewed toward anti-spike CD8 responses, missing private and CD4 specificities.

cDNA molecules, individually, were tagged with unique molecular identifiers. MiXCR, applied by TCRdb to the 5' RACE reads, yields one record per CDR3 protein. In the table there are roughly 49,000 distinct CDR3 sequences, over 3.5% of which are singletons. This clonotype was recorded at least ten times. Antigen unknown. Material: whole blood. This chain uses TRBV21-1 with TRBJ2-2; the DNA was not compared with TRBD1, the D call given in the table. TRBV21-1 is a listed pseudogene. The TCR was taken from an adult who was a healthcare worker with PCR-confirmed SARS-CoV-2 infection or an uninfected control (not recorded which). The CDR3 DNA sequence: TGTGCCAGCAAGGGACAGGGGAACACCGGGGAGCTGTTTTTT. Translation gives CASKGQGNTGELFF.